This T cell receptor beta chain came from a study of CD8 T cells in ankylosing spondylitis. TCRdb reprocessed the 5' RACE reads via MiXCR and lists one record per CDR3 protein. The sample lists 100,000 to 150,000 distinct CDR3 sequences; approximately 9.9% were seen once. Trimming removed 6 bases from V and 5 bases from J, with 7 bases in between. The CDR3 is made up of 10 amino acids. Germline CDR1 reads DFQATT; CDR2 reads SNEGSKA (reference sequence). This clonotype was counted at least ten times. The sample was blood, either unsorted or a sorted T cell fraction (not recorded which). The receptor was derived from a male donor with ankylosing spondylitis or in good health (not recorded which). The V and J genes are TRBV20-1 and TRBJ2-5; D uncertain. The DNA of the CDR3 is TGCAGTGCACACCGGGAGACCCAGTACTTC. Its translation: CSAHRETQYF.